This T cell receptor beta chain was identified during a study of blood T cell repertoires in COVID-19. Overall study: COVID-19 samples, acute and convalescent, were from the United States, Italy and Spain. From T cells, B-cell-depleted T cells, or PBMCs came the material, which was cDNA or gDNA.

CDR1 is SSHAT, CDR2 FNYEAQ, per germline (reference sequence). The CDR3 runs to 15 residues. Per the authors' pipeline: Nucleated cell number was recorded as an estimate derived from reference gene primer amplification. Profiled with immunoSEQ multiplex PCR; TCRdb holds only in-frame clones, not every one. D and trimming were read from the DNA, whereas the V and J calls and clone size are those reported in that table. The sample records tens of thousands of clones, over 70% being singletons. In the case of this clone: Mismatch with germline at one junction end may stem from a read error.

Sequencing was performed on peripheral blood. This chain links TRBV7-7 with TRBJ2-5, with a weak D call TRBD2 (7 bases). This sequence was found in a human donor with active or convalescent COVID-19. The donor label of this sample is uncertain. CDR3 bases: TGTGCTAGCACCCGGGGGGCTCAGGGCCAAGAGACCCAGTACTTC. As protein: CASTRGAQGQETQYF.